The rows below give T cell receptor beta chains drawn from one sample of a study of cytomegalovirus exposure and HLA in healthy donors. Method: immunoSEQ multiplex PCR; TCRdb's copy keeps in-frame clones and lacks some. The sample includes roughly 150,000 clones, 75% to 90% of them seen just once. Sequencing was carried out using PBMCs. The receptors derive from a woman between 18 and 30 years old in good health and CMV-seronegative. Both conserved end residues are part of each CDR3. The size of a clone is reported for some rows only, either as once, few or many, or as a class for expanded clones.

cdr3_aa: CAIIPGQGTNSPLHF
v_call: TRBV10-3
clone_size: NA
j_call: TRBJ1-6

cdr3_aa: CASSSLVGNLGTSGRTPGDEQFF
v_call: TRBV28
clone_size: NA
j_call: TRBJ2-1

cdr3_aa: CASSVAGGPGNEQFF
v_call: TRBV10-1
clone_size: NA
j_call: TRBJ2-1

cdr3_aa: CASNRVAGHTEAFF
v_call: TRBV28
clone_size: NA
j_call: TRBJ1-1

cdr3_aa: CASSLGLAATYEQYF
v_call: TRBV7-3
clone_size: NA
j_call: TRBJ2-7

cdr3_aa: CASSPIQGWGYGYTF
v_call: TRBV5-4
clone_size: NA
j_call: TRBJ1-2

cdr3_aa: CASSLAGGEKLFF
v_call: TRBV7-9
clone_size: NA
j_call: TRBJ1-4

cdr3_aa: CASTTNRGFEQYF
v_call: TRBV19
clone_size: NA
j_call: NA

cdr3_aa: CASSYFPAGADGYTF
v_call: TRBV6-6
clone_size: NA
j_call: TRBJ1-2

cdr3_aa: CASSFRGAETQYF
v_call: TRBV7-9
clone_size: once
j_call: TRBJ2-5

cdr3_aa: CASRPDRGQVNTQYF
v_call: TRBV27
clone_size: NA
j_call: TRBJ2-3

cdr3_aa: CASSRTSGYNEQFF
v_call: TRBV14
clone_size: NA
j_call: TRBJ2-1

cdr3_aa: CASSVAVGGPYEQYF
v_call: TRBV9
clone_size: few
j_call: TRBJ2-7

cdr3_aa: CASSLFVRGLSDEQYF
v_call: TRBV28
clone_size: NA
j_call: TRBJ2-7

cdr3_aa: CASSMQGSNSPLHF
v_call: TRBV19
clone_size: NA
j_call: TRBJ1-6

cdr3_aa: CASSLDLDTEAFF
v_call: TRBV11-2
clone_size: NA
j_call: TRBJ1-1

cdr3_aa: CASKRGLDSNQPQHF
v_call: TRBV19
clone_size: NA
j_call: TRBJ1-5

cdr3_aa: CASRAEVNQETQYF
v_call: TRBV11-1
clone_size: NA
j_call: TRBJ2-5

cdr3_aa: CASSPGGPATEAFF
v_call: TRBV28
clone_size: NA
j_call: TRBJ1-1

cdr3_aa: CASSLRGGYQPQHF
v_call: TRBV5-6
clone_size: NA
j_call: TRBJ1-5

cdr3_aa: CASRPMSSSGNTIYF
v_call: TRBV6-5
clone_size: NA
j_call: TRBJ1-3

cdr3_aa: CASSFAADTQYF
v_call: TRBV7-9
clone_size: NA
j_call: TRBJ2-3

cdr3_aa: CASSPEPAKNIQYF
v_call: TRBV18
clone_size: NA
j_call: TRBJ2-4

cdr3_aa: CASSPRTGFAYGYTF
v_call: TRBV27
clone_size: NA
j_call: TRBJ1-2

cdr3_aa: CASSSALAEETQYF
v_call: TRBV5-6
clone_size: NA
j_call: TRBJ2-5

cdr3_aa: CASSLVGTGYYEQYF
v_call: TRBV7-2
clone_size: NA
j_call: NA

cdr3_aa: CSVGGQGGQPQHF
v_call: TRBV29-1
clone_size: NA
j_call: TRBJ1-5

cdr3_aa: CASSPLDRVNTEAFF
v_call: TRBV6-5
clone_size: NA
j_call: TRBJ1-1

cdr3_aa: CASSIMGQRANVLTF
v_call: TRBV19
clone_size: few
j_call: TRBJ2-6

cdr3_aa: CASSGTQGGPQHF
v_call: TRBV9
clone_size: NA
j_call: TRBJ1-5

cdr3_aa: CASSFTGSTEAFF
v_call: TRBV5-1
clone_size: NA
j_call: TRBJ1-1

cdr3_aa: CASSPPPRGGINQPQHF
v_call: TRBV18
clone_size: NA
j_call: TRBJ1-5

cdr3_aa: CASSPQPGTSGGYNEQFF
v_call: TRBV7-2
clone_size: NA
j_call: TRBJ2-1

cdr3_aa: CASSLDGEETQYF
v_call: TRBV7-2
clone_size: NA
j_call: TRBJ2-5

cdr3_aa: CASSERQGNYGYTF
v_call: TRBV2
clone_size: NA
j_call: TRBJ1-2

cdr3_aa: CATSRDREGADTHYF
v_call: TRBV15
clone_size: NA
j_call: TRBJ2-3

cdr3_aa: CASSGQGGSYNEQFF
v_call: TRBV9
clone_size: NA
j_call: TRBJ2-1

cdr3_aa: CASSLKAPTGVRSYYGYTF
v_call: TRBV5-1
clone_size: NA
j_call: TRBJ1-2

cdr3_aa: CASSHYASRDSYNEQFF
v_call: TRBV4-1
clone_size: few
j_call: TRBJ2-1

cdr3_aa: CASSTQDRVSVYEQYF
v_call: TRBV27
clone_size: NA
j_call: TRBJ2-7

cdr3_aa: CASSIVRVHGYTF
v_call: TRBV2
clone_size: NA
j_call: TRBJ1-2

cdr3_aa: CASKSGTSGEVGQFF
v_call: TRBV6-1
clone_size: NA
j_call: TRBJ2-1

cdr3_aa: CASSYGVGAGTEAFF
v_call: TRBV6-5
clone_size: NA
j_call: TRBJ1-1

cdr3_aa: CASRGQGVPYEQYF
v_call: TRBV19
clone_size: NA
j_call: NA

cdr3_aa: CASSSRDSPLHF
v_call: TRBV7-6
clone_size: once
j_call: TRBJ1-6

cdr3_aa: CATKPGQGTYNTEAFF
v_call: TRBV10-3
clone_size: NA
j_call: TRBJ1-1

cdr3_aa: CASSLGLAGADTQYF
v_call: TRBV11-2
clone_size: NA
j_call: TRBJ2-3

cdr3_aa: CASSLGVGVTPSYEQYF
v_call: TRBV7-9
clone_size: NA
j_call: TRBJ2-7

cdr3_aa: CASSLRDMNTEAFF
v_call: TRBV5-6
clone_size: few
j_call: TRBJ1-1

cdr3_aa: CASTPSTGLSYEQYF
v_call: TRBV25-1
clone_size: NA
j_call: TRBJ2-7

cdr3_aa: CASSDQGGSYNEQFF
v_call: TRBV6-4
clone_size: NA
j_call: TRBJ2-1

cdr3_aa: CASSFLGLLSYNEQFF
v_call: TRBV11-2
clone_size: NA
j_call: TRBJ2-1

cdr3_aa: CASRPGTGVDEQYF
v_call: TRBV10-2
clone_size: NA
j_call: TRBJ2-7

cdr3_aa: CASSPTRTYSNQPQHF
v_call: TRBV7-8
clone_size: NA
j_call: TRBJ1-5

cdr3_aa: CASSLRDREQYF
v_call: TRBV7-9
clone_size: NA
j_call: TRBJ2-7

cdr3_aa: CASSLVGAEETQYF
v_call: TRBV5-4
clone_size: many
j_call: TRBJ2-5

cdr3_aa: CASSRLADYEQFF
v_call: TRBV5-1
clone_size: NA
j_call: TRBJ2-1